The entry that follows covers one TCR beta chain sequence. The target antigen is unknown. UMI-labeled TRB cDNA libraries were prepared by 5' RACE. TCRdb re-analyzed the 5' RACE reads; it lists each CDR3 protein once, without DNA. There are roughly 100,000 distinct CDR3 sequences in the sample, with around 0.4% held by the top ten. The data derive from a study of CXCR3-negative and CXCR3-positive naive CD8 T cells. Points from the study as a whole: Greater hydrophobicity was found in TRB CDR3s of CXCR3-positive naive cells than of CXCR3-negative naive cells.

CDR1 is SQVTM and CDR2 is ANQGSEA in the germline V gene. This CDR3 has 12 residues. Sequencing input: naive CXCR3+ CD8+ T cells from blood. Stated subset: CD45RO-CCR7+CD27+CD95- naive CD8+ T cells expressing CXCR3 (TNR3+). The origin of this receptor is a human donor in good health. Some clones in this sample may be carry-over from other donors' samples. The rearrangement links TRBV29-1 to TRBJ1-5. The CDR3 here is CSVGGGYQPQHF.